The 9 T cell receptor beta chains listed next were all sequenced from one sample in a study of blood T cell repertoires in COVID-19. Repertoires were generated with immunoSEQ multiplex PCR, while TCRdb's copy carries only in-frame clones and drops some. Here the sample spans tens of thousands of clones, 82% being singletons. Sequencing input: peripheral blood. These receptor sequences come from a human donor in a cohort sampled during active COVID-19.

The chain links TRBV7-3 to TRBJ2-7, with a weak D call TRBD1 (5 bases). Germline lookup yields CDR1 SGHTA and CDR2 FQGTGA. The length of the CDR3 is 13 residues. The V gene lost 5 bases and the J gene lost 7 bases, with 15 bases spanning the gap. CDR3 nucleotides: TGTGCCAGCAGCCGCGGACAAGGGCTGGAGCAGTACTTC. Translating it yields CASSRGQGLEQYF.

The rearrangement joins TRBV7-6 to TRBJ1-2; weak D call: TRBD1 (6 bases). CDR3 length: 14 residues. In germline, CDR1 is SGHVS, CDR2 FNYEAQ. Trimming cost V 3 bases and J 6 bases, with 14 bases left between them. The CDR3 loop reads CASSLAGETDGYTF. The CDR3 bases are TGTGCCAGCAGCTTGGCAGGGGAAACGGATGGCTACACCTTC.

This clone was found a few times. V and J are TRBV20-1 and TRBJ1-2; no definite D call. Per the germline V gene, CDR1 is DFQATT and CDR2 is SNEGSKA (reference sequence). Between the trimmed V and J ends, which lost 5 bases and 9 bases, there was a span of 13 bases. CDR3 length equals 11 residues. The CDR3, as DNA: TGCAGTGCTGAGAGCTCCGATAGCTACACCTTC. Translation gives CSAESSDSYTF.

The rearrangement joins TRBV5-1 to TRBJ1-5; possibly TRBD1 for D (5 bases). Germline V gives CDR1 SGHRS, CDR2 YFSETQ. Trimming removed 1 base at V and 6 bases at J, with 8 bases between. This CDR3 has 13 residues. This chain's CDR3 is CASSLSGSQPQHF. CDR3 in DNA: TGCGCCAGCAGCTTGTCAGGGTCTCAGCCCCAGCATTTT.

The table lists this clone with a few counts. V gene TRBV4-1 combines with J gene TRBJ1-4; no clear D gene. Germline CDR1 is MGHRA and CDR2 is YSYEKL. Trimming took off 1 base at V and 1 base at J, with 13 bases between the two ends. This CDR3 region has 17 residues. The CDR3 sequence: CASSQGDTTLTNEKLFF. CDR3 bases: TGCGCCAGCAGCCAAGGCGACACCACACTAACTAATGAAAAACTGTTTTTT.

The chain joins TRBV9 to TRBJ2-7, with D hard to call. Between the trimmed V and J ends, which lost 0 bases and 6 bases, there was a span of 7 bases. The CDR3 loop spans 12 amino acids. The germline V gene encodes CDR1 SGDLS and CDR2 YYNGEE. Here the CDR3 reads CASSVGRGEQYF. In DNA form, the CDR3 reads TGTGCCAGCAGCGTAGGACGAGGCGAGCAGTACTTC.

This rearrangement joins TRBV3-1 (or the pseudogene TRBV3-2) to TRBJ2-7; a possible D gene is TRBD1 (6 bases). Germline assignment: CDR1 LGHDT and CDR2 YNNKEL (reference sequence). CDR3 length: 14 residues. V lost 4 bases, J lost 4 bases, and 14 bases lay in between. The CDR3 region is CASSPPGRGYEQYF. CDR3 DNA sequence: TGTGCCAGCAGCCCCCCGGGCAGGGGTTACGAGCAGTACTTC.

This clone was observed a single time. The rearrangement links TRBV5-1 to TRBJ2-1; unclear D gene. This CDR3 is built from 15 residues. Germline lookup yields CDR1 SGHRS and CDR2 YFSETQ. Deletions cut 4 bases from V and 4 bases from J, with 15 bases between. The CDR3 protein is CASSSGPAGYNEQFF. Here the CDR3 DNA reads TGCGCCAGCAGCAGTGGCCCCGCCGGGTACAATGAGCAGTTCTTC. The variable domain in full, with the rest retrieved from reference TRBV5-1 and TRBJ2-1, is KAGVTQTPRYLIKTRGQQVTLSCSPISGHRSVSWYQQTPGQGLQFLFEYFSETQRNKGNFPGRFSGRQFSNSRSEMNVSTLELGDSALYLCASSSGPAGYNEQFFGPGTRLTVL.

The V call is TRBV7-2, the J call TRBJ2-7; TRBD2 agrees at 7 bases. CDR1 is SGHTA and CDR2 is FQGNSA in the germline V gene. The CDR3 has 15 residues. Trimming cost V 6 bases and J 4 bases; bases outside gene matches: 12. In DNA, the CDR3 is TGTGCCAGCAGTTTCAGCTGGTCTAGCGGATACGAGCAGTACTTC. Translating it yields CASSFSWSSGYEQYF.